The 28 T cell receptor beta chains below come from one sample, sequenced in a study of shared clonotypes between healthy human individuals. Repertoires were generated with immunoSEQ multiplex PCR, while TCRdb's copy carries only in-frame clones and drops some. The table lists 900,000 to 1,200,000 clones, about 80% of them singletons. Sequenced material: memory CD4+ T cells from PBMCs. Regarding subset: CD45RA-negative fraction. These receptors all come from a young man in good health. Some clones in this sample may be carry-over from other donors' samples.

The chain recombines TRBV2 with TRBJ2-2; D is unclear. Germline CDR1 is SNHLY and CDR2 is FYNNEI. The germline V and J ends were trimmed by 8 bases and 0 bases, with 10 bases remaining between them. This CDR3 comprises 14 residues. The CDR3 DNA reads as TGTGCCAGCCTTTACGCTTCGAACACCGGGGAGCTGTTTTTT. Residues: CASLYASNTGELFF.

The chain links TRBV6-1 to TRBJ1-1, with D perhaps matching TRBD1 (5 bases). CDR1 and CDR2 (germline): MNHNS, SASEGT. V was pared by 7 bases and J by 1 base, with 10 bases between. CDR3 size: 13 residues. The CDR3: CASTGQTNTEAFF. CDR3 nucleotide sequence: TGTGCCAGCACAGGACAAACGAACACTGAAGCTTTCTTT.

V and J are TRBV6-5 and TRBJ1-3; D gene uncertain. Germline V gene sequence: CDR1 MNHEY, CDR2 SVGAGI. The CDR3 has 15 residues. Trimming stripped 0 bases from V and 1 base from J, with 7 bases between. Here the CDR3 DNA reads TGTGCCAGCAGTTACTCGATGGGTTCTGGAAACACCATATATTTT. Residues: CASSYSMGSGNTIYF.

To note about this clone: At the DNA level, this CDR3 is encoded by other sequences in the same sample as well. The gene calls are TRBV18 and TRBJ2-1; 14 nucleotides line up with TRBD2. J lost 4 bases, V lost 3 bases, and 2 bases had no gene match. The CDR3 runs to 16 residues. From germline, CDR1 is KGHSH and CDR2 LQKENI. CDR3 protein: CASSPGLAGAYNEQFF. In DNA form, the CDR3 reads TGTGCCAGCTCACCGGGACTAGCGGGAGCTTACAATGAGCAGTTCTTC.

The gene calls are TRBV19 and TRBJ1-5; D gene uncertain. This CDR3 has 13 amino acids. CDR1 and CDR2 from the germline V gene are LNHDA and SQIVND (reference sequence). V was clipped by 3 bases and J by 3 bases, with 6 bases between them. The CDR3 loop is CASSIRDNQPQHF. CDR3 DNA: TGTGCCAGTAGTATTAGGGACAATCAGCCCCAGCATTTT.

The chain combines TRBV27 with TRBJ2-7, with D perhaps TRBD1 (5 bases). Germline values: CDR1 MNHEY, CDR2 SMNVEV (reference sequence). This CDR3 is 15 amino acids long. V gave up 3 bases and J gave up 1 base, with 13 bases separating them. For the CDR3, the DNA is TGTGCCAGCAGTTTGGTCGCAGGGAAATCCTACGAGCAGTACTTC. It specifies CASSLVAGKSYEQYF.

Only one count was recorded for this clone. The chain recombines TRBV7-2 with TRBJ2-7; 7 bases are shared with TRBD2. The ends lost 5 bases at V and 4 bases at J; junction bases unmatched: 5. CDR3 size: 13 residues. CDR1 and CDR2 from the germline V gene are SGHTA and FQGNSA. The CDR3 protein is CASSPGGQYEQYF. For the CDR3, the DNA is TGTGCCAGCAGCCCGGGGGGTCAGTACGAGCAGTACTTC.

V gene TRBV28 combines with J gene TRBJ1-4; D is possibly TRBD1 (5 bases). Germline V gene data show CDR1 as MDHEN and CDR2 as SYDVKM. There are 20 residues in the CDR3. V gave up 1 base and J gave up 3 bases, with 24 bases separating them. CDR3 loop: CASSLSLDISPGTANEKLFF. The CDR3, as DNA: TGTGCCAGCAGTTTATCCCTTGACATCAGCCCGGGGACCGCTAATGAAAAACTGTTTTTT.

J is TRBJ2-7 and V is TRBV6-1; D unresolved. The germline V gene has CDR1 MNHNS and CDR2 SASEGT. This CDR3 spans 15 amino acids. The V end lost 5 bases, the J end lost 1 base, and 15 bases lay between the germline ends. The CDR3 coding sequence is TGTGCCAGCAGTATAGGGCCCGGGCAATCCTACGAGCAGTACTTC. Translated: CASSIGPGQSYEQYF.

This sequence joins TRBV28 and TRBJ1-3; D is ambiguous. This CDR3 has 17 amino acids. Germline V gene sequence: CDR1 MDHEN, CDR2 SYDVKM. With 7 bases removed from V and 0 bases from J, the gap between germline ends came to 19 bases. The CDR3 coding sequence is TGTGCCAGCAAGACCGCCGGTCTGACGGGCTCTGGAAACACCATATATTTT. The encoded protein is CASKTAGLTGSGNTIYF.

The CDR3 DNA follows: TGCGCCAGCAGCCGCGACAGACCAACTGGAAACACCATATATTTT. It codes for CASSRDRPTGNTIYF. The chain recombines TRBV5-1 with TRBJ1-3, with D possibly TRBD1 on 5 matching bases. Germline V gene data show CDR1 as SGHRS and CDR2 as YFSETQ. V was clipped by 4 bases and J by 2 bases, with 13 bases between them. The CDR3 totals 15 residues.

The V and J genes are TRBV28 and TRBJ2-1; D not certain. Germline V lookup: CDR1 MDHEN, CDR2 SYDVKM. The CDR3 consists of 12 residues. The V gene lost 4 bases and the J gene lost 8 bases, with 9 bases spanning the gap. The CDR3 reads CASSSRLYEQFF. Written as DNA, the CDR3 is TGTGCCAGCAGTTCGAGGCTTTATGAGCAGTTCTTC.

This chain uses TRBV30 with TRBJ1-3; a possible D gene is TRBD1 (5 bases). This CDR3 has 12 residues. Germline CDR1 reads GTSNPN; CDR2 reads SVGIG (reference sequence). Trimming took off 5 bases at V and 2 bases at J, with 7 bases between the two ends. This CDR3 reads CAWFRAGNTIYF. The CDR3 DNA reads as TGTGCCTGGTTCAGGGCTGGAAACACCATATATTTT.

The gene calls are TRBV5-1 and TRBJ1-2; D gene uncertain. The germline gives CDR1 SGHRS, CDR2 YFSETQ. V dropped 5 bases and J dropped 2 bases, with 10 bases sitting between them. This CDR3 spans 13 amino acids. The CDR3 DNA is TGCGCCAGCAGAGGAGGCGAGAACTATGGCTACACCTTC. This gives the protein CASRGGENYGYTF.

J is TRBJ2-3 and V is TRBV7-8; a possible D gene is TRBD1 (6 bases). The germline CDR1 and CDR2 sequences are SGHVS and FQNEAQ. The V end lost 5 bases, the J end lost 2 bases, and 14 bases lay between the germline ends. The CDR3 has 15 residues. The CDR3 DNA reads as TGTGCCAGCAGCGACGGACAGACCCACACAGATACGCAGTATTTT. This encodes CASSDGQTHTDTQYF.

The J gene is TRBJ2-3, the V gene TRBV7-3; D assignment may be TRBD1 or TRBD2 (5 bases each). V dropped 5 bases and J dropped 2 bases, with 11 bases sitting between them. Germline CDR1 and CDR2: SGHTA and FQGTGA. This CDR3 contains 14 residues. CDR3 nucleotides: TGTGCCAGCAGCCCCTCCGGGACCACAGATACGCAGTATTTT. Protein: CASSPSGTTDTQYF. Filled out from reference TRBV7-3 and TRBJ2-3, the complete variable domain reads GAGVSQTPSNKVTEKGKYVELRCDPISGHTALYWYRQSLGQGPEFLIYFQGTGAADDSGLPNDRFFAVRPEGSVSTLKIQRTERGDSAVYLCASSPSGTTDTQYFGPGTRLTVL.

CDR3 sequence reads: CASSDRVQVSEQFF. CDR3 DNA: TGCGCCAGCAGTGATAGAGTCCAAGTGAGCGAGCAGTTCTTC. The chain combines TRBV10-2 with TRBJ2-1; D is uncertain. V lost 3 bases to trimming and J lost 10 bases, with 16 bases between them. CDR1 and CDR2 (germline): WSHSY, SAAADI. The CDR3 runs to 14 residues.

A single count supports this clone. The gene calls are TRBV20-1 and TRBJ2-5; the D gene is possibly TRBD1 (5 bases). Trimming shortened V by 2 bases and J by 5 bases, and 6 bases separated the two germline ends. The germline CDR1 and CDR2 sequences are DFQATT and SNEGSKA (reference sequence). This CDR3 region has 11 residues. This CDR3 is CSARQGETQYF. The DNA of the CDR3 is TGCAGTGCTAGACAGGGCGAGACCCAGTACTTC.

The chain uses TRBV10-2 and TRBJ2-1, with TRBD2 as a possible D gene (6 bases). This CDR3 region has 14 residues. In germline, CDR1 is WSHSY, CDR2 SAAADI. Trimming stripped 7 bases from V and 3 bases from J, with 13 bases between. CDR3 region: CASNRMGGYNEQFF. The CDR3 nucleotides are TGCGCCAGCAATCGTATGGGGGGCTACAATGAGCAGTTCTTC.

The chain employs TRBV28 and TRBJ2-3; D is perhaps TRBD1 or TRBD2 (6 bases each). CDR3 size: 14 residues. The germline V and J ends were trimmed by 5 bases and 7 bases, with 16 bases remaining between them. Per the germline V gene, CDR1 is MDHEN and CDR2 is SYDVKM. CDR3 nucleotide sequence: TGTGCCAGCAGTCCCCCCGGGGGCGCGCATACGCAGTATTTT. Translated: CASSPPGGAHTQYF. The whole variable domain, filled in from reference TRBV28 and TRBJ2-3, reads DVKVTQSSRYLVKRTGEKVFLECVQDMDHENMFWYRQDPGLGLRLIYFSYDVKMKEKGDIPEGYSVSREKKERFSLILESASTNQTSMYLCASSPPGGAHTQYFGPGTRLTVL.

V gene TRBV20-1 combines with J gene TRBJ1-5; D gene ambiguous. This CDR3 is 11 amino acids long. V shed 0 bases and J shed 9 bases, with 6 bases lying between them. Per germline, CDR1 DFQATT and CDR2 SNEGSKA (reference sequence). CDR3 sequence: CSARDMGPQHF. CDR3 DNA: TGCAGTGCTAGAGATATGGGGCCCCAGCATTTT.

As to this clone: A read error may explain this, as a much larger clone is one base away. The rearrangement uses TRBV28 and TRBJ2-1; D possibly corresponds to TRBD2 (5 bases). The ends were cut back, 2 bases at V and 9 bases at J, with 5 bases in the middle. Germline V CDR1 and CDR2: MDHEN, SYDVKM. This CDR3 has 11 amino acids. The CDR3 here is CASSLEGEQFF. CDR3 nucleotide sequence: TGTGCCAGCAGTTTAGAGGGTGAGCAGTTCTTC.

In its sample, this clone was seen many times. The rearrangement uses TRBV5-4 and TRBJ2-6; the D is unclear. V was shortened by 1 base and J by 4 bases, with 3 bases between the two germline ends. Germline lookup yields CDR1 SGHNT and CDR2 YYREEE (reference sequence). This CDR3 has 13 residues. The CDR3: CASSLFGANVLTF. DNA for the CDR3: TGTGCCAGCAGCTTGTTCGGGGCCAACGTCCTGACTTTC.

The chain carries TRBV7-6 and TRBJ1-3; TRBD1 might be the D (5 bases). This CDR3 region has 14 residues. V lost 2 bases to trimming and J lost 2 bases, with 7 bases between them. Germline V gives CDR1 SGHVS, CDR2 FNYEAQ. The chain's CDR3 is CASSLQGTGNTIYF. The CDR3 DNA reads TGTGCCAGCAGCTTACAGGGTACTGGAAACACCATATATTTT.

In its sample, this clone was seen once. V gene TRBV4-2 combines with J gene TRBJ2-1; 9 positions match TRBD2. Germline trimming cut 2 bases from V and 6 bases from J; bases unmatched to any gene: 8. Germline V gives CDR1 LGHNA, CDR2 YNFKEQ. CDR3 length: 16 amino acids. The chain's CDR3 is CASSQIGGRVANEQFF. The DNA for the CDR3 is TGTGCCAGCAGCCAAATAGGCGGGAGGGTAGCCAATGAGCAGTTCTTC.

This rearrangement joins TRBV11-2 to TRBJ1-2, with 7 bases lining up with TRBD1. Germline V CDR1 and CDR2: SGHAT, FQNNGV. The CDR3 is 16 amino acids. Trimming at V came to 4 bases and at J to 6 bases, leaving 14 bases not matched to a gene. This CDR3 is CASSSVSQGGGNGYTF. The CDR3 DNA reads TGTGCCAGCAGCTCCGTCAGCCAGGGGGGCGGAAATGGCTACACCTTC.

The table lists this clone with a few counts. The chain carries TRBV7-9 and TRBJ1-2; no reliable D call. Germline CDR1 and CDR2: SEHNR and FQNEAQ (reference sequence). The CDR3 has 14 residues. Trimming stripped 7 bases from V and 3 bases from J, with 15 bases between. CDR3: CASTTSYKDYGYTF. Written as DNA, the CDR3 is TGTGCCAGCACCACGAGCTACAAAGACTATGGCTACACCTTC.

The rearrangement uses TRBV5-4 and TRBJ1-1; a possible D gene is TRBD1 (5 bases). The CDR3 is made up of 13 amino acids. Germline V gene data show CDR1 as SGHNT and CDR2 as YYREEE (reference sequence). The V and J ends lost 0 bases and 3 bases respectively, with 6 bases between them. CDR3 coding DNA: TGTGCCAGCAGCTTGGGGGGGGACACTGAAGCTTTCTTT. Amino acids: CASSLGGDTEAFF.